This T cell receptor (beta chain) was obtained from a study of OX40 agonist ivuxolimab in advanced cancers. Looking at the study overall: Patients were treated with ivuxolimab, an agonistic anti-OX40 (CD134) antibody. Hepatocellular carcinoma, melanoma, renal cell or head and neck cancer occurred in dose-escalation patients.

Some clones are missing from TCRdb's copy, which holds only in-frame ones; the method was immunoSEQ multiplex PCR. The sample has about 50,000 clones, over 80% seen once; the top ten hold 3% to 4.5%. Patients with autoimmune history or systemic immunosuppression were excluded. The CDR3 runs to 14 residues. As for this clone: The antigen is not known.

Regarding the study as a whole: Circulating CD4+ and CD8+ T cells showed clonal expansion by week 6 at 0.1 to 3.0 mg/kg.

The V call is TRBV21-1, the J call TRBJ2-1; the table gives TRBD2 as D, unverified against the DNA. TRBV21-1 is described as a pseudogene. This TCR was recovered from an adult with an advanced solid tumor such as melanoma, head and neck, liver or kidney cancer. Source: CD4+ or CD8+ T cells sorted from blood, taken in a trial of the OX40 agonist ivuxolimab. The CDR3 protein is CASSTYFAHNEQFF. The DNA of the CDR3 is TGTGCCAGCAGCACCTACTTTGCCCACAATGAGCAGTTCTTC.